This TCR beta chain stems from a study of lymphopenia after photon versus proton radiotherapy. Study-wide results and caveats: Photon-treated patients lost naive T cells and TCR diversity; proton-treated stayed stable. After the lymphocyte nadir, photon-treated repertoires showed oligoclonal expansion, especially of CD8+ Temra cells.

TCRdb keeps only in-frame clones here, not all; method: immunoSEQ multiplex PCR. The sample has about 58,000 clones; approximately 88% are singletons. Germline-derived CDR1 and CDR2 are SEHNR and FQNEAQ (reference sequence). The CDR3 extends over 12 amino acids. Deletions cut 3 bases from V and 4 bases from J, with 6 bases between. In regard to this clone: Antigen specificity is unknown. Other DNA sequences in the sample encode the same CDR3.

The sequenced sample was peripheral blood, obtained from a patient treated with proton-based radiotherapy. The sequence came from a man aged 55 to 70 with pancreatic cancer. The chain recombines TRBV7-9 with TRBJ2-5; D is possibly TRBD1 or TRBD2 (5 bases each). The CDR3 here is CASSFGGETQYF. CDR3 nucleotide sequence: TGTGCCAGCAGCTTTGGGGGAGAGACCCAGTACTTC.